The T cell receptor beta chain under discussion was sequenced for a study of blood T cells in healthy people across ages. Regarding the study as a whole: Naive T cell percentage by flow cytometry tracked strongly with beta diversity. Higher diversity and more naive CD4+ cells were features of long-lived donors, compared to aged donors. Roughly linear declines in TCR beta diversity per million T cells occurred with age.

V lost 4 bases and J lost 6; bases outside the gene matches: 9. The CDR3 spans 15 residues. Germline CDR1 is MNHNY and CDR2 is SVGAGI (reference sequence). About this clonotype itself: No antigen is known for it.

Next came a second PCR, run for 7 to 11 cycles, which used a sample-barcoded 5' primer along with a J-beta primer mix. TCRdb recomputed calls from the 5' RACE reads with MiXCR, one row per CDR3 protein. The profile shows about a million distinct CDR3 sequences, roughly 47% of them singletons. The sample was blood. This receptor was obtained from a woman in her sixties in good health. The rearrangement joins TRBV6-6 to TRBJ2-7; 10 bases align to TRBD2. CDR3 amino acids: CASSFPSGRAAEQYF. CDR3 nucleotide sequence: TGTGCCAGCAGTTTCCCCAGCGGGAGGGCCGCCGAGCAGTACTTC.